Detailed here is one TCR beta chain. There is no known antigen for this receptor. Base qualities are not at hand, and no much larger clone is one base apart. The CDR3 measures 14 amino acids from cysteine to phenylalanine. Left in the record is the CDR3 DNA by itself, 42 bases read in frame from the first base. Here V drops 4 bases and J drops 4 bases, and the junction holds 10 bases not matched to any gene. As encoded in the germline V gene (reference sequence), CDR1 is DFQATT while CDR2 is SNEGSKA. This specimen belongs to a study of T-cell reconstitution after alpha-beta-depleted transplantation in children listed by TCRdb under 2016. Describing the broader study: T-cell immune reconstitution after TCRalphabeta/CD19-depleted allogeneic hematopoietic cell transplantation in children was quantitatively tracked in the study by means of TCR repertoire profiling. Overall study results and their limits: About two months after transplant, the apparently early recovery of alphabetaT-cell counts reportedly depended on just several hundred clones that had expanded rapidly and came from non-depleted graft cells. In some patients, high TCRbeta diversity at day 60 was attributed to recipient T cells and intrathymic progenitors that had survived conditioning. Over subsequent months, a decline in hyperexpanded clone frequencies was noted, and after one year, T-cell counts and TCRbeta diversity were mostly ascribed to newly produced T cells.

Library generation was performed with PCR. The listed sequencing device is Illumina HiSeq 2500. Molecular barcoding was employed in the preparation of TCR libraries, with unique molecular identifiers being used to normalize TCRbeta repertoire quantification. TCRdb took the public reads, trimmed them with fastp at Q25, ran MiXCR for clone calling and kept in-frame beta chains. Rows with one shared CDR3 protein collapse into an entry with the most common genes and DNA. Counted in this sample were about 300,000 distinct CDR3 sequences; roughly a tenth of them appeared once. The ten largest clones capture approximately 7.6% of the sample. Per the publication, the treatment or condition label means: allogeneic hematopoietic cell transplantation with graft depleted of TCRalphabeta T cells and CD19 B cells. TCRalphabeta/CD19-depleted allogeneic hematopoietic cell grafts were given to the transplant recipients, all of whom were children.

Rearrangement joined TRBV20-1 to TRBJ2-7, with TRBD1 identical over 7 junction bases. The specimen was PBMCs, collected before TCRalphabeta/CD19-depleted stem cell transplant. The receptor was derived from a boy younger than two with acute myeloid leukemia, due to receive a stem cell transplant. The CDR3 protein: CSATPGTDSYEQYF. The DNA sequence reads TGCAGTGCTACTCCCGGGACAGACAGTTACGAGCAGTACTTC.